The present T cell receptor beta chain was sequenced within a study of OX40 agonist ivuxolimab in advanced cancers. The data were produced by immunoSEQ multiplex PCR, yet TCRdb's version contains in-frame clones alone and is incomplete. Among more than 65,000 clones listed, approximately 89% were seen once. In the case of this clone: Antigen specificity is unknown.

General observations from the study: Partial responders receiving 0.1-3.0 mg/kg showed among the lowest clonal expansion.

CDR1 is MGHRA, CDR2 YSYEKL, per germline. Trimming took 0 bases from V and 8 from J, leaving 10 bases between them. The CDR3 totals 14 residues. This TCR was sampled from an adult with an advanced solid tumor such as melanoma, head and neck, liver or kidney cancer. V usage is TRBV4-1 and J usage is TRBJ2-2; D remains unclear. The source material was CD4+ or CD8+ T cells sorted from blood, sampled in a trial of the OX40 agonist ivuxolimab. The CDR3 DNA reads as TGCGCCAGCAGCCAAGAAAGCTGGGCGGGGGAGCTGTTTTTT. This sequence encodes CASSQESWAGELFF.